These 20 T cell receptor beta chains were all obtained from the same sample, sequenced in a study of cytomegalovirus exposure and HLA in healthy donors. Primers included in the PCR were 60 Vbeta and 13 Jbeta primers. The repertoire was sequenced with immunoSEQ multiplex PCR; TCRdb's copy has only in-frame clones and lacks some. Of fewer than 150,000 clones detected, 80% appear once; the ten largest clones hold about 5%. The specimen sequenced was PBMCs. These receptor sequences come from a male donor in good health and CMV-seronegative.

This clone has a handful of counts. Sequence at one end of the junction differs from germline and may be a read error. In the same sample, other DNA sequences code for this CDR3. This rearrangement joins TRBV7-9 to TRBJ1-5; 7 positions agree with TRBD1. CDR1 is SEHNR and CDR2 is FQNEAQ in the germline V gene (reference sequence). The CDR3 totals 15 residues. DNA of the CDR3: TGCGCCAGCAGCCAAGGAAGGGGGCGGGATCAGCCCCAGCATTTT. Translation gives CASSQGRGRDQPQHF.

This rearrangement joins TRBV29-1 to TRBJ2-7; possible D gene TRBD1, 5 bases. V was cut by 4 bases and J by 7 bases, with 11 bases left in between. Germline CDR1 reads SQVTM; CDR2 reads ANQGSEA. The CDR3 totals 11 residues. The CDR3 spells CSVGTPLEQYF. The CDR3 nucleotides read TGCAGCGTTGGGACACCCTTGGAGCAGTACTTC.

The chain recombines TRBV7-9 with TRBJ2-7; the D gene is possibly TRBD1 (6 bases). CDR3 length: 14 amino acids. V was pared by 2 bases and J by 1 base, with 9 bases between. Germline loops: CDR1 SEHNR, CDR2 FQNEAQ (reference sequence). This chain's CDR3 is CASSLLDRSYEQYF. The CDR3 nucleotides are TGTGCCAGCAGCTTACTGGACAGATCCTACGAGCAGTACTTC.

This sequence joins TRBV5-4 and TRBJ2-5, with D uncertain. The V gene lost 0 bases and the J gene lost 4 bases, with 10 bases spanning the gap. Germline CDR1 reads SGHNT; CDR2 reads YYREEE (reference sequence). CDR3 length equals 14 residues. CDR3 nucleotide sequence: TGTGCCAGCAGCTTGGACGTAGCCGGAGAGACCCAGTACTTC. It codes for CASSLDVAGETQYF.

The genes are TRBV7-2 and TRBJ2-1; D is unclear. Germline V gene sequence: CDR1 SGHTA, CDR2 FQGNSA. The CDR3 runs 16 residues. V lost 1 base, J lost 0 bases, and 10 bases lay in between. CDR3 in amino acids: CASSLETGRSYNEQFF. CDR3 in DNA: TGTGCCAGCAGCTTAGAAACCGGTCGCTCCTACAATGAGCAGTTCTTC.

The chain links TRBV10-3 to TRBJ2-3; 9 nucleotides agree with TRBD2. V trimming: 6 bases; J trimming: 2 bases; junction bases outside the gene matches: 6. Germline values: CDR1 ENHRY, CDR2 SYGVKD. The CDR3 covers 15 residues. The CDR3 DNA is TGTGCCATCAGGCCTAGCGGGGCCTCCACAGATACGCAGTATTTT. Amino acid sequence: CAIRPSGASTDTQYF.

The chain links TRBV15 to TRBJ2-2, with 9 bases aligning to TRBD2. The CDR3 loop spans 18 amino acids. The germline gives CDR1 LNHNV, CDR2 YYDKDF (reference sequence). The ends lost 1 base at V and 0 bases at J; junction bases unmatched: 6. The CDR3, as DNA: TGTGCCACCAGCAGAGTTAAGCGGGGGGCCCCGAACACCGGGGAGCTGTTTTTT. Amino acids: CATSRVKRGAPNTGELFF.

The chain recombines TRBV11-1 with TRBJ1-1; possible D gene TRBD1, 5 bases. The length of the CDR3 is 15 residues. V was cut by 8 bases and J by 5 bases, with 21 bases left in between. From germline, CDR1 is SGHAT and CDR2 FQDESV (reference sequence). The CDR3 DNA follows: TGTGCCAGCGCCGGGGGTCAGGCGGGCAGAACTGAAGCTTTCTTT. Its translation: CASAGGQAGRTEAFF.

This clone has only a few counts. The chain recombines TRBV18 with TRBJ2-7, with 12 positions matching TRBD2. The CDR3 is 16 residues long. V lost 3 bases and J lost 6; bases outside the gene matches: 9. Per germline, CDR1 KGHSH and CDR2 LQKENI. CDR3 sequence: CASSPTPSGGAVEQYF. DNA of the CDR3: TGTGCCAGCTCACCCACCCCTAGCGGGGGGGCGGTCGAGCAGTACTTC.

This clone occurred a few times. J is TRBJ1-5 and V is TRBV2; D gene uncertain. This CDR3 spans 14 amino acids. V lost 4 bases and J lost 0, with 7 bases in between. In germline, CDR1 is SNHLY, CDR2 FYNNEI. CDR3 in amino acids: CASSVVNSNQPQHF. DNA for the CDR3: TGTGCCAGCAGTGTAGTGAATAGCAATCAGCCCCAGCATTTT.

This clone was picked up one time. The J gene is TRBJ1-1, the V gene TRBV4-3; tentative D call: TRBD1 (5 bases). CDR3 length: 15 amino acids. V lost 4 bases to trimming and J lost 4 bases, with 16 bases between them. The germline gives CDR1 LGHNA, CDR2 YSLEER. As DNA, the CDR3 is TGCGCCAGCAGCCGCGGGACTCCGAGGGGCACTGAAGCTTTCTTT. Protein: CASSRGTPRGTEAFF.

This sequence joins TRBV7-9 and TRBJ2-1; 8 bases fit TRBD2. The junction had 7 bases not matched to a gene; V was cut back by 2 bases and J by 7 bases. Germline-derived CDR1 and CDR2 are SEHNR and FQNEAQ (reference sequence). The CDR3 loop spans 15 amino acids. This CDR3 reads CASSLPRGGDNEQFF. The CDR3 DNA follows: TGTGCCAGCAGCTTACCCCGGGGGGGGGATAATGAGCAGTTCTTC.

The rearrangement uses TRBV6-5 and TRBJ2-7, with D perhaps TRBD1 (5 bases). V lost 0 bases, J lost 1 base, and 10 bases lay in between. Germline lookup yields CDR1 MNHEY and CDR2 SVGAGI. This CDR3 has 15 amino acids. The CDR3, as DNA: TGTGCCAGCAGTTACTCCCCAGGGCAGTCCTACGAGCAGTACTTC. Amino acid sequence: CASSYSPGQSYEQYF.

This chain uses TRBV4-2 with TRBJ1-3, with a tentative D call TRBD1 (6 bases). V lost 1 base, J lost 4 bases, and 14 bases lay in between. The CDR3 totals 16 residues. Germline V gene lookup returns CDR1 LGHNA and CDR2 YNFKEQ. In DNA form, the CDR3 reads TGTGCCAGCAGCCAAGGGGGGCGAGCTGGGGGAAACACCATATATTTT. It specifies CASSQGGRAGGNTIYF.

V usage is TRBV15 and J usage is TRBJ1-1, with 10 nucleotides matching TRBD1. J was trimmed by 7 bases and V by 1 base; bases with no gene match: 6. Per the germline V gene, CDR1 is LNHNV and CDR2 is YYDKDF (reference sequence). CDR3 length: 15 amino acids. The DNA for the CDR3 is TGTGCCACCAGCAGAGGAGGACAGGGGGTTTTTGAAGCTTTCTTT. It is translated as CATSRGGQGVFEAFF.

This clone was counted between two and nine times. The V and J genes are TRBV4-3 and TRBJ1-3; 7 nucleotides align to TRBD1. The length of the CDR3 is 15 residues. Trimming removed 4 bases from V and 4 bases from J; junction bases left unmatched: 7. CDR1 and CDR2 (germline): LGHNA, YSLEER. CDR3 in amino acids: CASSPSGGTGNTIYF. In DNA, the CDR3 is TGCGCCAGCAGCCCCTCAGGGGGGACGGGAAACACCATATATTTT.

This chain joins TRBV9 and TRBJ1-2; D is uncertain. Germline loops: CDR1 SGDLS, CDR2 YYNGEE. The CDR3 has 15 amino acids. V was shortened by 4 bases and J by 1 base, with 14 bases between the two germline ends. CDR3 sequence reads: CASSLDGLINYGYTF. The CDR3 DNA reads TGTGCCAGCAGCCTAGACGGACTAATTAACTATGGCTACACCTTC.

This chain joins TRBV19 and TRBJ2-5; tentative D call: TRBD2 (6 bases). V shed 3 bases and J shed 2 bases, with 10 bases lying between them. The length of the CDR3 is 14 residues. Germline loops: CDR1 LNHDA, CDR2 SQIVND (reference sequence). The CDR3 DNA is TGTGCCAGTAGTATTGGGACTCCACAAGAGACCCAGTACTTC. Translated: CASSIGTPQETQYF.

This clone was observed a few times. The chain joins TRBV5-4 to TRBJ2-2, with D possibly being TRBD1 (9 bases). The CDR3 consists of 15 residues. V lost 4 bases to trimming and J lost 7 bases, with 17 bases between them. Germline CDR1 is SGHNT and CDR2 is YYREEE (reference sequence). The CDR3 DNA is TGTGCCAGCAGCCGGGGGGGACAGGGAGACGGGGAGCTGTTTTTT. Translation: CASSRGGQGDGELFF.

This chain joins TRBV30 and TRBJ1-1; D is undetermined. The CDR3 is made up of 13 amino acids. V lost 0 bases to trimming and J lost 5 bases, with 10 bases between them. Germline V gene data show CDR1 as GTSNPN and CDR2 as SVGIG (reference sequence). The CDR3 DNA follows: TGTGCCTGGAGTGTACTTAGCAGAACTGAAGCTTTCTTT. Translation gives CAWSVLSRTEAFF.